A selection of T cell receptor beta chains follows, all from one sample in a study of a mutant IDH1 vaccine in newly diagnosed glioma. Profiled with immunoSEQ multiplex PCR; TCRdb holds only in-frame clones, not every one. The table shows roughly 110,000 clones, with 85% to 90% occurring only once. Their recognized antigens are unknown. The source material was PBMCs, sampled from a glioma patient whose treatment included an IDH1 peptide vaccine. These receptors came from a woman aged 50 to 60 with glioma. Each CDR3 is given with its conserved first and last residue. D genes are given only for firm matches. Size values are once, few and many counts, or a class for expanded clones, and some rows have none.

>TRBD1|TRBV7-9|TRBJ1-2|NA
TGTGCCAGCAGCATAACAGGGGTGGAATATGGCTACACCTTC
CASSITGVEYGYTF
>TRBD2|TRBV6-6|TRBJ2-1|NA
TGTGCCAGCAGACTAGCGGATCTGGGGAATGAGCAGTTCTTC
CASRLADLGNEQFF
>NA|TRBV15|TRBJ2-5|NA
TGTGCCACCAGCAGAGTACTTCGAGAGACCCAGTACTTC
CATSRVLRETQYF
>NA|TRBV5-1|TRBJ2-1|once
TGCGCCAGCAGCAGAGACAGGAGTTCCTACAATGAGCAGTTCTTC
CASSRDRSSYNEQFF
>NA|TRBV7-8|TRBJ2-3|NA
TGTGCCAGCAGCCCCACCGGGGCCCTCACAGATACGCAGTATTTT
CASSPTGALTDTQYF
>TRBD2|TRBV28|TRBJ2-7|NA
TGTGCCAGCACGATCAGCGGGAGGGGCTACGAGCAGTACTTC
CASTISGRGYEQYF
>TRBD1|TRBV7-2|TRBJ2-4|NA
TGTGCCAGCAGCTTAGAGGGACAGTGGTCCGTCTCAGCCAAAAACATTCAGTACTTC
CASSLEGQWSVSAKNIQYF
>TRBD1|TRBV27|TRBJ2-1|NA
TGTGCCAGCAGTTTCTGGGACAGGATCAACGGTGAGCAGTTCTTC
CASSFWDRINGEQFF
>NA|TRBV5-1|TRBJ2-7|NA
TGCGCCAGCAGCTTGGAGGGCCCGGGGGCCCACTTC
CASSLEGPGAHF
>NA|TRBV19|TRBJ1-4|NA
TGTGCCAGTAGTATAAAGAGGCTACAGGGCGAATATGAAAAACTGTTTTTT
CASSIKRLQGEYEKLFF
>NA|TRBV2|TRBJ2-7|NA
TGTGCCAGCAGTGCGAAGTACGAGTTTAGGGTCGAGCAGTACTTC
CASSAKYEFRVEQYF
>TRBD1|TRBV28|TRBJ1-5|NA
TGTGCCAGCAGTTTGGGGACAGGGGTCTATAGCAATCAGCCCCAGCATTTT
CASSLGTGVYSNQPQHF
>TRBD1|TRBV6-5|TRBJ1-4|once
TGTGCCAGCAGTGACAGGGGGCAATGGGAAAAACTGTTTTTT
CASSDRGQWEKLFF
>TRBD1|TRBV6-5|TRBJ1-1|few
TGTGCCAGCCGGACAGGGGGCCGAGCTTTCTTT
CASRTGGRAFF
>TRBD2|TRBV27|TRBJ2-7|NA
TGTGCCAGCAGCCGCGGGGTAGCGGGTGCCTACGAGCAGTACTTC
CASSRGVAGAYEQYF
>NA|TRBV2|TRBJ1-6|NA
TGTGCCAGCAGTGGGGATAATAATTCACCCCTCCACTTT
CASSGDNNSPLHF
>TRBD1|TRBV7-2|TRBJ2-7|NA
TGTGCCAGCAGCTTAGTGACAGGGGCCTACGAGCAGTACTTC
CASSLVTGAYEQYF
>TRBD2|TRBV5-1|TRBJ2-1|once
TGCGCCAGCAGCTTGGTCGGCGGGAGCTCCTACAATGAGCAGTTCTTC
CASSLVGGSSYNEQFF
>TRBD1|TRBV6-6|TRBJ1-2|NA
TGTGCCAGCAGTTTGGACAGGGAGTGGAAGGGCTACACCTTC
CASSLDREWKGYTF
>NA|TRBV18|TRBJ1-1|once
TGTGCCAGCTCACCTTCGTTGGGGGACACTGAAGCTTTCTTT
CASSPSLGDTEAFF
>NA|TRBV5-6|TRBJ2-7|NA
TGTGCCAGCAGTCTTGGGCAGGGCGAGCAGTACTTC
CASSLGQGEQYF
>TRBD1|TRBV11-1|TRBJ2-7|NA
TGTGCCAGCAGCTTAGCCGTCGGGACAGGCGCCTACGAGCAGTACTTC
CASSLAVGTGAYEQYF
>TRBD2|TRBV28|TRBJ2-3|NA
TGTGCCAGCAGTTGGGGGACTAACACAGATACGCAGTATTTT
CASSWGTNTDTQYF
>NA|TRBV28|TRBJ2-6|NA
TGTGCCAGCAGTTTAGAAGTAGGCAGTAGCTCTGGGGCCAACGTCCTGACTTTC
CASSLEVGSSSGANVLTF
>TRBD1|TRBV9|TRBJ1-4|NA
TGTGCCAGCAGCCCCTCAGGGACAGGGAGTGAAAAACTGTTTTTT
CASSPSGTGSEKLFF
>NA|TRBV5-1|TRBJ2-1|NA
TGTGCCAGCAGCTCACCGGATAGAAACTCCTACAATGAGCAGTTCTTC
CASSSPDRNSYNEQFF
>NA|TRBV28|TRBJ2-6|NA
TGTGCCAGCAGTTCACCAGGGGGGGTCAACGTCCTGACTTTC
CASSSPGGVNVLTF
>NA|TRBV5-8|TRBJ1-4|NA
TGTGCCAGCAGCTTCCGGGACTATAATGAAAAACTGTTTTTT
CASSFRDYNEKLFF
>NA|TRBV7-8|TRBJ2-7|NA
TGTGCCAGCAGCCCAACGGGCAGGGCCGCCGAGCAGTACTTC
CASSPTGRAAEQYF
>TRBD1|TRBV28|TRBJ1-4|NA
TGTGCCAGCAGTGACAGGGAGAGCGCTCCCCGCCTTGCAACTAATGAAAAACTGTTTTTT
CASSDRESAPRLATNEKLFF
>NA|TRBV28|TRBJ2-7|NA
TGTGCCAGCACGTCGATTCGGCTCTACGAGCAGTACTTC
CASTSIRLYEQYF
>NA|TRBV2|TRBJ1-1|NA
TGTGCCAGCAGGGCATTGGCAGGAGGCAGGACGAACACTGAAGCTTTCTTT
CASRALAGGRTNTEAFF
>TRBD1|TRBV5-1|TRBJ2-7|NA
TGCGCCAGCAGCCCGGGGACAGGCAACTCCTACGAGCAGTACTTC
CASSPGTGNSYEQYF
>TRBD1|TRBV28|TRBJ2-2|NA
TGTGCCAGCAACCTGGACAGGGGGCCCACCGGGGAGCTGTTTTTT
CASNLDRGPTGELFF
>NA|TRBV5-1|TRBJ2-1|NA
TGCGCCAGCCAACTTCGCAGCTCCTACAATGAGCAGTTCTTC
CASQLRSSYNEQFF
>NA|TRBV9|TRBJ1-2|once
TGTGCCAGCAGCGTAGGGTTCCCAGGGTATCATGGCTACACCTTC
CASSVGFPGYHGYTF
>NA|TRBV7-9|TRBJ2-1|NA
TGTGCCAGCAGCTCTTGGACTCGGAGCTCCTACAATGAGCAGTTCTTC
CASSSWTRSSYNEQFF
>NA|TRBV18|TRBJ1-4|NA
TGTGCCAGCTCGCCACCTGCAACTAATGAAAAACTGTTTTTT
CASSPPATNEKLFF
>NA|TRBV11-1|TRBJ2-5|NA
TGTGCCAGCAGCGCGGATCCAGAGGAGACCCAGTACTTC
CASSADPEETQYF
>NA|TRBV4-1|TRBJ2-4|NA
TGCGCCAGCAGCCACCACAGGGAGGGCAAAAACATTCAGTACTTC
CASSHHREGKNIQYF
>NA|TRBV5-1|TRBJ2-7|NA
TGCGCCAGCAGCTTGTTAGGGGCTAACGAGCAGTACTTC
CASSLLGANEQYF
>NA|TRBV10-3|TRBJ1-6|once
TGTGCCGCGCGCCCGTACGGAAATTCACCCCTCCACTTT
CAARPYGNSPLHF
>NA|TRBV28|TRBJ2-1|NA
TGTGCCAGCAGTCGAGCGGAGGGCCTCTACAATGAGCAGTTCTTC
CASSRAEGLYNEQFF
>NA|TRBV18|TRBJ2-7|NA
TGTGCCAGCTCCACAGGGCCGGGGTACGAGCAGTACTTC
CASSTGPGYEQYF
>TRBD2|TRBV10-3|TRBJ2-3|NA
TGTGCCATCAGTGAGCCCCCTAGCGGACCCACAGATACGCAGTATTTT
CAISEPPSGPTDTQYF